A selection of T cell receptor beta chains follows, all from one sample in a study of T cell changes during pregnancy in multiple sclerosis. TCRdb's table, derived via immunoSEQ multiplex PCR, lists solely in-frame clones and lacks some. The sample has over 45,000 clones, 70% to 90% seen once. The input for sequencing was peripheral blood, taken in the first trimester of pregnancy. These receptors all come from a female donor with multiple sclerosis, enrolled in a pregnancy study. The CDR3 runs from the conserved cysteine through the conserved F or W. The D gene is left open where the match is weak. Clone size is not always given. Where it is, it says once, few, many or a class for expanded clones.

V gene,CDR3 length,D gene,clone size,J gene,CDR3 protein,CDR3 DNA
TRBV19,15,NA,few,TRBJ2-5,CATQGGGKRGETQYF,TGTGCCACCCAGGGGGGTGGCAAAAGGGGGGAGACCCAGTACTTC
TRBV5-6,13,NA,few,TRBJ1-5,CASSLDGNQPQHF,TGTGCCAGCAGCCTGGACGGGAATCAGCCCCAGCATTTT
TRBV5-6,15,TRBD1,NA,TRBJ1-4,CASSASGTGSEKLFF,TGTGCCAGCAGCGCTTCCGGGACAGGGTCCGAAAAACTGTTTTTT
TRBV2,16,NA,once,TRBJ1-4,CATFGVEGTTNEKLFF,TGTGCCACCTTTGGGGTGGAGGGGACGACTAATGAAAAACTGTTTTTT
TRBV6-1,13,NA,NA,TRBJ2-1,CASGGVNYNEQFF,TGTGCCAGCGGGGGCGTTAACTACAATGAGCAGTTCTTC
TRBV19,13,TRBD1,NA,TRBJ1-2,CASSSNRGHGYTF,TGTGCCAGTAGTTCCAACAGGGGGCACGGCTACACCTTC
TRBV7-8,14,NA,NA,TRBJ1-4,CASSIHATNEKLFF,TGTGCCAGCAGCATACACGCAACTAATGAAAAACTGTTTTTT
TRBV2,14,NA,NA,TRBJ2-2,CATRQQANTGELFF,TGTGCCACCAGGCAGCAGGCGAACACCGGGGAGCTGTTTTTT
TRBV27,14,TRBD1,NA,TRBJ1-6,CASSLDRGYSPLHF,TGTGCCAGCAGCCTGGACAGGGGTTATTCACCCCTCCACTTT
TRBV7-9,15,NA,NA,TRBJ2-1,CASSLGAVGGNEQFF,TGTGCCAGCAGCTTAGGCGCGGTCGGGGGAAATGAGCAGTTCTTC
TRBV13,13,NA,NA,TRBJ2-3,CASSLGTGDTQYF,TGTGCCAGCAGCCTAGGAACGGGAGATACGCAGTATTTT
TRBV7-3,14,NA,NA,TRBJ1-6,CASSRDKSFSPLHF,TGTGCCAGCAGCCGGGACAAATCCTTTTCACCCCTCCACTTT
TRBV5-6,16,TRBD2,NA,TRBJ2-5,CASSSTRLAGLETQYF,TGTGCCAGCAGCTCAACACGACTAGCGGGCCTGGAGACCCAGTACTTC
TRBV10-3,13,NA,NA,TRBJ1-5,CAITGGQGQPQHF,TGTGCCATCACCGGGGGGCAGGGTCAGCCCCAGCATTTT
TRBV7-2,15,NA,NA,TRBJ1-2,CASSLQGPPSYGYTF,TGTGCCAGCAGCTTACAGGGGCCTCCCAGCTATGGCTACACCTTC
TRBV5-5,15,NA,NA,TRBJ2-7,CASSFFQEETHEQYF,TGTGCCAGCAGCTTTTTCCAGGAGGAAACCCACGAGCAGTACTTC
TRBV6-5,12,TRBD1,NA,TRBJ1-2,CASSTGDYGYTF,TGTGCCAGCAGTACAGGGGACTATGGCTACACCTTC
TRBV2,18,TRBD1,once,TRBJ1-1,CASKYRDSRMKENTEAFF,TGTGCCAGCAAATATCGGGACAGTAGGATGAAGGAGAACACTGAAGCTTTCTTT
TRBV6-5,13,NA,NA,TRBJ1-2,CASSYSGTRGYTF,TGTGCCAGCAGTTACTCCGGGACAAGGGGCTACACCTTC
TRBV29-1,13,NA,NA,TRBJ1-3,CSVERQDGNTIYF,TGCAGCGTTGAGCGACAGGACGGAAACACCATATATTTT
TRBV5-1,15,NA,many,TRBJ2-4,CASSTGTRTKNIQYF,TGCGCCAGCAGCACCGGGACACGGACTAAAAACATTCAGTACTTC
TRBV4-3,17,NA,NA,TRBJ1-4,CASSEDGARDFFGKLFF,TGCGCCAGCAGCGAAGATGGAGCCCGGGACTTCTTTGGAAAACTGTTTTTT
TRBV29-1,13,NA,once,TRBJ1-3,CSVGIHTGNTIYF,TGCAGCGTTGGAATCCACACCGGAAACACCATATATTTT
TRBV7-2,13,TRBD2,NA,TRBJ2-7,CASTSGGPYEQYF,TGTGCCAGCACGAGCGGGGGGCCCTACGAGCAGTACTTC
TRBV5-4,15,TRBD1,NA,TRBJ2-5,CASSSPLTGSETQYF,TGTGCCAGCAGCTCGCCCCTGACAGGGAGCGAGACCCAGTACTTC
TRBV18,15,TRBD1,NA,TRBJ2-1,CASSPRDRASNEQFF,TGTGCCAGCTCACCACGGGACAGGGCATCCAATGAGCAGTTCTTC
TRBV6-5,12,TRBD1,NA,TRBJ1-1,CASSQGQGRTFF,TGTGCCAGCAGTCAGGGACAGGGTAGAACTTTCTTT
TRBV4-1,13,NA,NA,TRBJ2-1,CASSQGGGGEQFF,TGCGCCAGCAGCCAAGGAGGGGGTGGCGAGCAGTTCTTC
TRBV11-3,16,TRBD1,NA,TRBJ2-3,CASSLDGTGSGGTQYF,TGTGCCAGCAGCTTAGATGGTACGGGGTCAGGGGGTACGCAGTATTTT
TRBV10-3,15,TRBD1,NA,TRBJ2-3,CAINAQGVGTDTQYF,TGTGCCATCAACGCCCAGGGGGTGGGCACAGATACGCAGTATTTT
TRBV10-3,13,NA,NA,TRBJ1-5,CATTTGINQPQHF,TGTGCCACCACAACAGGGATCAATCAGCCCCAGCATTTT
TRBV5-4,15,NA,NA,TRBJ1-3,CASSFGKGAGNTIYF,TGTGCCAGCAGCTTTGGAAAGGGGGCTGGAAACACCATATATTTT
TRBV6-1,17,TRBD2,NA,TRBJ2-1,CASSGLIAGSAYNEQFF,TGTGCCAGCAGTGGACTCATAGCGGGCTCTGCCTACAATGAGCAGTTCTTC
TRBV7-8,16,TRBD2,NA,TRBJ2-1,CASSLTPSGGHNEQFF,TGTGCCAGCAGCTTAACCCCCAGCGGGGGGCACAATGAGCAGTTCTTC
TRBV4-1,15,NA,NA,TRBJ1-2,CASSQDSLYTAGYTF,TGCGCCAGCAGCCAAGATAGCCTTTATACGGCGGGCTACACCTTC
TRBV6-1,15,NA,many,TRBJ1-2,CASSPLGGTSNGYTF,TGTGCCAGCAGCCCCCTGGGGGGGACCTCTAATGGCTACACCTTC
TRBV29-1,13,NA,NA,TRBJ2-3,CSARVFSTDTQYF,TGCAGCGCCAGGGTTTTCAGCACAGATACGCAGTATTTT
TRBV6-5,13,TRBD1,NA,TRBJ1-1,CATRGTGYTEAFF,TGTGCCACACGGGGGACAGGGTACACTGAAGCTTTCTTT
TRBV7-3,15,TRBD2,NA,TRBJ2-5,CASSPGGGRQETQYF,TGTGCCAGCAGCCCCGGCGGGGGGAGACAAGAGACCCAGTACTTC
TRBV7-8,17,TRBD2,NA,TRBJ2-3,CASSSGRTSGGTDTQYF,TGTGCCAGCAGCTCCGGCCGGACTAGCGGAGGGACAGATACGCAGTATTTT
TRBV20-1,11,NA,once,TRBJ2-7,CSAGTTLEQYF,TGCAGTGCTGGGACAACCCTCGAGCAGTACTTC
TRBV19,12,NA,NA,TRBJ2-6,CASSSGANVLTF,TGTGCCAGTAGCTCGGGGGCCAACGTCCTGACTTTC
TRBV2,15,TRBD1,NA,TRBJ2-1,CASSAETGTYNEQFF,TGTGCCAGCAGTGCTGAGACAGGGACGTACAATGAGCAGTTCTTC
TRBV7-7,15,TRBD2,NA,TRBJ2-5,CASSPRDYWAETQYF,TGTGCTAGCAGCCCAAGGGACTATTGGGCTGAGACCCAGTACTTC
TRBV28,12,NA,NA,TRBJ2-7,CASSFEQNEQYF,TGTGCCAGCAGTTTCGAACAAAACGAGCAGTACTTC
TRBV10-2,16,NA,NA,TRBJ1-5,CASSDTGTPNNQPQHF,TGCGCCAGCAGTGACACCGGGACACCTAACAATCAGCCCCAGCATTTT
TRBV11-2,12,NA,NA,TRBJ1-1,CASSLAAVEAFF,TGTGCCAGCAGCTTAGCCGCAGTCGAAGCTTTCTTT
TRBV6-6,15,TRBD1,NA,TRBJ2-7,CASSYRGPASYEQYF,TGTGCCAGCAGTTACAGGGGGCCCGCATCCTACGAGCAGTACTTC
TRBV28,16,TRBD1,NA,TRBJ2-1,CASSPRTGSTYNEQFF,TGTGCCAGCAGTCCGCGGACAGGTTCCACCTACAATGAGCAGTTCTTC
TRBV6-1,13,NA,NA,TRBJ2-1,CASRWPVYNEQFF,TGTGCCAGCAGATGGCCTGTTTACAATGAGCAGTTCTTC
TRBV5-1,15,NA,NA,TRBJ2-3,CASSPGSGYTDTQYF,TGCGCCAGCAGCCCAGGGAGCGGGTACACAGATACGCAGTATTTT
TRBV10-3,17,TRBD2,NA,TRBJ2-1,CAISGTSGGHSYNEQFF,TGTGCCATCAGTGGGACTAGCGGGGGACATTCCTACAATGAGCAGTTCTTC
TRBV7-2,15,NA,NA,TRBJ2-7,CASSLNSPGVGEQYF,TGTGCCAGCAGCTTAAACTCCCCGGGGGTGGGGGAGCAGTACTTC